The source of this TCR beta chain is a study of cytotoxic CD8 clonotypes in ibrutinib-treated CLL. The overall study: Investigators reported some 24 partial and 2 complete responses; after median around 63 months, about 15 patients remained remitted and 12 progressed.

CDR3 size: 14 residues. Germline V gene sequence: CDR1 SGHNT, CDR2 YENEEA. Trimming cost V 5 bases and J 2 bases; bases outside gene matches: 2. With sequencing, the targeted depth ranged from 1 in 200,000 to 1 in 1 million T cells. Method: immunoSEQ multiplex PCR; TCRdb's copy keeps in-frame clones and lacks some. This repertoire shows about 160,000 clones, about 88% found once; its top ten account for roughly 3%. General study results and limits: Clonality increased with ibrutinib response but returned toward baseline at progression. Sustained-remission patients were sampled at different times than progressing patients were.

There are many counts of this clone. Antigen specificity is unknown. The sequences come from PBMCs, collected at disease progression, from a patient treated with ibrutinib. The TCR was taken from a human donor with chronic lymphocytic leukemia. The chain carries TRBV11-3 and TRBJ2-2, with 7 bases identical to TRBD1. In DNA, the CDR3 is TGTGCCAGCAGCCACAGGGGAAACACCGGGGAGCTGTTTTTT. This translates into CASSHRGNTGELFF.